The 17 T cell receptor beta chains reported below all come from one sample, sequenced in a study of human T cells and chemical hapten exposure. Noted time point: patch test 1, 2 weeks after DPC sensitization. Treatment meaning: therapeutic diphenylcyclopropenone sensitization with weekly scalp DPC. TCRdb analysed the RACE reads with MiXCR anew, one entry per CDR3 protein. The profile shows about 81,000 distinct CDR3 sequences, about 7.5% of them singletons. Material: whole blood, obtained in connection with sensitization to the hapten diphenylcyclopropenone (DPC). The receptors were gathered from a woman younger than 45 with alopecia areata. Some clones in this sample may be carry-over from other donors' samples.

This clonotype was picked up many times. The chain employs TRBV7-9 and TRBJ2-7; D gene unclear. CDR1 and CDR2 from the germline V gene are SEHNR and FQNEAQ (reference sequence). This CDR3 is built from 14 residues. Trimming shortened V by 5 bases and J by 0 bases, and 11 bases separated the two germline ends. CDR3 loop: CASSRDGSSYEQYF. CDR3 DNA sequence: TGTGCCAGCAGCCGCGACGGCAGCTCCTACGAGCAGTACTTC. The whole variable domain, filled in from reference TRBV7-9 and TRBJ2-7, reads DTGVSQNPRHKITKRGQNVTFRCDPISEHNRLYWYRQTLGQGPEFLTYFQNEAQLEKSRLLSDRFSAERPKGSFSTLEIQRTEQGDSAMYLCASSRDGSSYEQYFGPGTRLTVT.

This clonotype was recorded only once. J is TRBJ1-6 and V is TRBV4-2, with D hard to call. The germline V gene has CDR1 LGHNA and CDR2 YNFKEQ. The CDR3 is 17 amino acids. Trimming left V 10 bases short and J 0 bases short, with 19 bases between. The CDR3 bases are TGTGCCAACAAATATGGCGCGGGGAGCTCCTATAATTCACCCCTCCACTTT. Translating it yields CANKYGAGSSYNSPLHF.

This clonotype was found many times. This chain joins TRBV20-1 and TRBJ1-5, with D tentatively TRBD1 (6 bases). Germline CDR1 is DFQATT and CDR2 is SNEGSKA (reference sequence). This CDR3 is 14 amino acids long. V was clipped by 3 bases and J by 7 bases, with 16 bases between them. The DNA for the CDR3 is TGCAGTGCTAGGGAACCAAGGGGGGACCAGCCCCAGCATTTT. Residues: CSAREPRGDQPQHF.

This clonotype was recorded many times. The J gene is TRBJ2-3, the V gene TRBV5-6; TRBD2 matches at 9 bases. The CDR3 is 16 amino acids. Germline values: CDR1 SGHDT, CDR2 YYEEEE. Unmatched junction bases numbered 6, after V lost 0 bases and J lost 4 bases. The CDR3 DNA reads as TGTGCCAGCAGCTTGGGGCTAGCGGGGACCCCAGATACGCAGTATTTT. Its translation: CASSLGLAGTPDTQYF.

This clonotype was counted many times. The chain couples TRBV3-1 to TRBJ2-7; D is perhaps TRBD2 (5 bases). V was pared by 0 bases and J by 4 bases, with 19 bases between. The CDR3 is 17 amino acids. Germline V gene sequence: CDR1 LGHDT, CDR2 YNNKEL (reference sequence). CDR3 region: CASSQEAWAPRGYEQYF. The DNA of the CDR3 is TGTGCCAGCAGCCAAGAGGCTTGGGCACCACGGGGTTACGAGCAGTACTTC.

This clonotype has a count of ten or more. V usage is TRBV12-3 or TRBV12-4 and J usage is TRBJ2-7, with TRBD1 matching 8 bases. This CDR3 comprises 14 residues. Trimming removed 6 bases from V and 4 bases from J; junction bases left unmatched: 8. The CDR3 sequence: CASSQGAEAYEQYF. The CDR3 nucleotides read TGTGCCAGCAGCCAGGGGGCCGAGGCGTACGAGCAGTACTTC.

This clonotype was counted only a few times. The V gene is TRBV18, the J gene TRBJ1-3; D gene ambiguous. The V gene lost 1 base and the J gene lost 0 bases, with 7 bases spanning the gap. This CDR3 has 15 residues. Germline values: CDR1 KGHSH, CDR2 LQKENI. CDR3 amino acids: CASSPLGSSGNTIYF. In nucleotides, the CDR3 is TGTGCCAGCTCACCACTGGGCAGCTCTGGAAACACCATATATTTT.

In its sample, this clonotype was seen many times. This chain links TRBV20-1 with TRBJ2-3, with 7 bases lining up with TRBD1. CDR1 DFQATT and CDR2 SNEGSKA come from the germline V gene (reference sequence). The CDR3 has 12 residues. V trimming: 5 bases; J trimming: 4 bases; junction bases outside the gene matches: 3. CDR3 sequence: CSACQGADTQYF. As DNA, the CDR3 is TGCAGTGCTTGTCAGGGGGCAGATACGCAGTATTTT.

This clonotype was counted ten times or more. The chain combines TRBV12-3 or TRBV12-4 with TRBJ2-3; D is perhaps TRBD1 (5 bases). Trimming took off 6 bases at V and 2 bases at J, with 27 bases between the two ends. The CDR3 runs to 19 residues. CDR3 bases: TGTGCCAGCAGCAAAAGATTCTTTGCAGGGTCCCCGGTCACAGATACGCAGTATTTT. Its translation: CASSKRFFAGSPVTDTQYF.

The gene calls are TRBV5-1 and TRBJ2-3; D is undetermined. The germline V gene encodes CDR1 SGHRS and CDR2 YFSETQ. V lost 0 bases and J lost 3, with 8 bases in between. CDR3 length equals 14 residues. In DNA, the CDR3 is TGCGCCAGCAGCTTGGGACAAGTGACAGATACGCAGTATTTT. Protein sequence: CASSLGQVTDTQYF.

This clonotype was seen a handful of times. The V and J genes are TRBV7-2 and TRBJ1-4; TRBD1 agrees at 9 bases. V was clipped by 5 bases and J by 7 bases; unmatched bases: 5. This CDR3 region has 14 residues. Germline V gives CDR1 SGHTA, CDR2 FQGNSA. CDR3: CASSPGQGREKLFF. CDR3 nucleotide sequence: TGTGCCAGCAGCCCGGGACAGGGTCGTGAAAAACTGTTTTTT.

The V and J genes are TRBV5-1 and TRBJ2-6; D gene uncertain. Germline lookup yields CDR1 SGHRS and CDR2 YFSETQ. The CDR3 has 15 amino acids. V lost 6 bases, J lost 2 bases, and 12 bases lay in between. This chain's CDR3 is CASNIESAGANVLTF. In DNA form, the CDR3 reads TGCGCCAGCAATATTGAGTCAGCTGGGGCCAACGTCCTGACTTTC.

This clonotype was seen many times. V and J are TRBV6-5 and TRBJ1-2, with 11 bases matching TRBD1. The CDR3 extends over 16 amino acids. CDR1 is MNHEY and CDR2 is SVGAGI in the germline V gene. Trimming at V came to 5 bases and at J to 4 bases, leaving 9 bases not matched to a gene. In nucleotides, the CDR3 is TGTGCCAGCAGTCCAGTCCCGGGACAGGGGGGCTATGGCTACACCTTC. It translates to CASSPVPGQGGYGYTF.

The sample holds many counts of this clonotype. The chain joins TRBV6-6 to TRBJ1-2; the D is unclear. With 7 bases removed from V and 4 bases from J, the gap between germline ends came to 10 bases. CDR1 is MNHNY, CDR2 SVGAGI, per germline (reference sequence). The CDR3 covers 12 residues. The CDR3 loop reads CASTPEPYGYTF. DNA of the CDR3: TGTGCCAGCACCCCAGAGCCCTATGGCTACACCTTC.

Note on this clonotype: One junction end disagrees with the germline gene, perhaps due to a read error. The chain links TRBV6-5 to TRBJ2-7; 10 bases align to TRBD1. This CDR3 spans 14 amino acids. Germline lookup yields CDR1 MNHEY and CDR2 SVGAGI. Written as DNA, the CDR3 is TGTGCCAGCAGTCCAGCGGGACAGGGGTATCCGGTTGACTTC. This encodes CASSPAGQGYPVDF.

This clonotype has at least ten counts. V and J are TRBV7-9 and TRBJ1-2; TRBD1 matches at 10 bases. From germline, CDR1 is SEHNR and CDR2 FQNEAQ (reference sequence). The CDR3 is 15 residues long. J lost 5 bases, V lost 4 bases, and 7 bases had no gene match. The CDR3 nucleotides are TGTGCCAGCAGCTCCGGACAGGGGGTAAAGTATGGCTACACCTTC. It codes for CASSSGQGVKYGYTF.

This clonotype came up many times. The rearrangement uses TRBV29-1 and TRBJ2-1, with 8 bases fitting TRBD2. With V trimmed by 7 bases and J by 5 bases, 13 bases remained unmatched. CDR3 length: 15 amino acids. Germline values: CDR1 SQVTM, CDR2 ANQGSEA. The CDR3 spells CSASVGGGRNNEQFF. DNA for the CDR3: TGCAGCGCCTCGGTCGGGGGGGGAAGGAACAATGAGCAGTTCTTC.